One and the same sample provided the 18 T cell receptor beta chains below, sequenced in a study of T cell repertoires in cytomegalovirus infection. One entry per CDR3 protein, called by TCRdb with MiXCR from the reads. Found here are 150,000 to 200,000 distinct CDR3 sequences, approximately 20% of them singletons; the top ten hold around 3.1%. Material: PBMCs. All receptors derive from a human donor in good health (CMV status not recorded). Some clones in this sample may be carry-over from other donors' samples.

In this sample, this clonotype turned up a few times. This sequence joins TRBV6-5 and TRBJ1-6, with 9 bases matching TRBD1. Trimming at V came to 6 bases and at J to 0 bases, leaving 6 bases not matched to a gene. Germline V gene lookup returns CDR1 MNHEY and CDR2 SVGAGI. The CDR3 is made up of 17 amino acids. The CDR3 protein is CASRRGQGSSYNSPLHF. The CDR3 region has the DNA TGTGCCAGCAGGCGAGGACAGGGGAGCTCCTATAATTCACCCCTCCACTTT.

The rearrangement uses TRBV11-3 and TRBJ2-3, with D hard to call. Germline CDR1 SGHNT, CDR2 YENEEA. Trimming took off 4 bases at V and 0 bases at J, with 5 bases between the two ends. This CDR3 spans 13 amino acids. Here the CDR3 reads CASSSDSTDTQYF. The CDR3 DNA follows: TGTGCCAGCAGCTCGGACAGCACAGATACGCAGTATTTT.

This chain connects TRBV9 to TRBJ2-2; D call uncertain. There are 13 residues in the CDR3. Trimming left V 3 bases short and J 8 bases short, with 11 bases between. Germline lookup yields CDR1 SGDLS and CDR2 YYNGEE. The CDR3 here is CASSAWERGELFF. CDR3 DNA: TGTGCCAGCAGCGCGTGGGAAAGAGGGGAGCTGTTTTTT.

This clonotype was recorded a few times. The chain couples TRBV7-8 to TRBJ1-3; D is uncertain. Germline lookup yields CDR1 SGHVS and CDR2 FQNEAQ. V lost 6 bases, J lost 0 bases, and 12 bases lay in between. The CDR3 loop spans 15 amino acids. The CDR3 here is CASRPPGLSGNTIYF. In nucleotides, the CDR3 is TGTGCCAGCAGACCTCCAGGCCTCTCTGGAAACACCATATATTTT.

Ten or more counts support this clonotype. The chain joins TRBV7-2 to TRBJ1-2, with D unclear. The V gene lost 2 bases and the J gene lost 6 bases, with 13 bases spanning the gap. CDR1 is SGHTA and CDR2 is FQGNSA in the germline V gene. This CDR3 has 14 residues. The DNA of the CDR3 is TGTGCCAGCAGCTTATCTTGGGTCTTGGATGGCTACACCTTC. It is translated as CASSLSWVLDGYTF.

This clonotype has only a few counts. The gene calls are TRBV15 and TRBJ1-5; D is undetermined. This CDR3 comprises 15 residues. Trimming left V 0 bases short and J 5 bases short, with 11 bases between. The V gene's germline CDR1 is LNHNV and CDR2 YYDKDF (reference sequence). The CDR3 reads CATSRDRAGYQPQHF. For the CDR3, the DNA is TGTGCCACCAGCAGAGATAGGGCAGGTTATCAGCCCCAGCATTTT.

Regarding this clonotype: A much larger clone differs by one base, so this may be a read error. The CDR3 end shows no conserved phenylalanine or tryptophan, and so a read error is likely. V and J are TRBV11-2 and TRBJ1-2; D is undetermined. The V end lost 2 bases, the J end lost 3 bases, and 13 bases lay between the germline ends. This CDR3 contains 15 residues. Germline CDR1 is SGHAT and CDR2 is FQNNGV. CDR3 DNA: TGTGCCAGCAGCTTAATCCAACGGACGGACTATGGCTACACCTAC. Protein sequence: CASSLIQRTDYGYTY.

V and J are TRBV7-2 and TRBJ1-2; D call uncertain. V was clipped by 1 base and J by 7 bases, with 19 bases between them. Germline values: CDR1 SGHTA, CDR2 FQGNSA. The CDR3 has 16 amino acids. Written as DNA, the CDR3 is TGTGCCAGCAGCTTAGTGCCCAGAGACTCGCCGAGTGGCTACACCTTC. Translation gives CASSLVPRDSPSGYTF.

This clonotype was counted between two and nine times. J is TRBJ2-5 and V is TRBV28, with 11 bases fitting TRBD2. CDR1 is MDHEN, CDR2 SYDVKM, per germline. V dropped 6 bases and J dropped 4; count of bases not matched to a gene: 10. The CDR3 covers 16 residues. DNA for the CDR3: TGTGCCAGCAGCCAAAAAAATCTAGCGGGGGGAGAGACCCAGTACTTC. This translates into CASSQKNLAGGETQYF.

This clonotype occurred a few times. This chain connects TRBV12-3 or TRBV12-4 to TRBJ2-3; D is ambiguous. The CDR3 contains 14 residues. Trimming shortened V by 8 bases and J by 0 bases, and 12 bases separated the two germline ends. The CDR3 is CASGRPTSTDTQYF. The CDR3 DNA is TGTGCCAGCGGCAGACCTACTAGCACAGATACGCAGTATTTT.

The sample holds many counts of this clonotype. The chain carries TRBV5-4 and TRBJ1-5; D possibly corresponds to TRBD1 (5 bases). The CDR3 is 14 residues long. V was trimmed by 1 base and J by 2 bases, leaving 7 bases between them. The germline V gene has CDR1 SGHNT and CDR2 YYREEE (reference sequence). The CDR3 sequence: CASSLQGGNQPQHF. The CDR3 nucleotides read TGTGCCAGCAGCTTGCAGGGAGGCAATCAGCCCCAGCATTTT.

This clonotype came up many times. The DNA of the CDR3 is TGTGCCAGCAGTTCGCGGGACCAGCCGCAGTTCTTC. Amino acid sequence: CASSSRDQPQFF. The chain recombines TRBV12-3 or TRBV12-4 with TRBJ2-1; the D gene is possibly TRBD2 (6 bases). This CDR3 is 12 amino acids long. Trimming removed 4 bases from V and 12 bases from J, with 13 bases in between.

The table lists this clonotype with a few counts. V and J are TRBV5-6 and TRBJ2-5; the D gene is possibly TRBD2 (5 bases). Between the trimmed V and J ends, which lost 2 bases and 5 bases, there was a span of 10 bases. Germline CDR1 and CDR2: SGHDT and YYEEEE. The CDR3 has 13 residues. In DNA form, the CDR3 reads TGTGCCAGCAGCTTACGGACTGGCGAGACCCAGTACTTC. This gives the protein CASSLRTGETQYF.

This chain uses TRBV6-6 with TRBJ1-1; D not certain. Germline V gives CDR1 MNHNY, CDR2 SVGAGI (reference sequence). V lost 2 bases and J 3 bases, leaving 13 bases between the germline ends. CDR3 size: 15 residues. The CDR3 nucleotides are TGTGCCAGCAGTTACCCGCAAGTTGCGGACACTGAAGCTTTCTTT. Protein: CASSYPQVADTEAFF.

In nucleotides, the CDR3 is TGTGCCAGCAGACCAGCGGTATCCACCGGGGAGCTGTTTTTT. This encodes CASRPAVSTGELFF. The chain couples TRBV11-3 to TRBJ2-2; a possible D gene is TRBD2 (5 bases). The length of the CDR3 is 14 residues. CDR1 is SGHNT and CDR2 is YENEEA in the germline V gene. V was trimmed by 6 bases and J by 4 bases, leaving 12 bases between them.

This clonotype was counted ten times or more. The V gene is TRBV7-2, the J gene TRBJ2-7, with D maybe TRBD2 (5 bases). Germline V gene data show CDR1 as SGHTA and CDR2 as FQGNSA. Trimming cost V 4 bases and J 2 bases, with 15 bases left between them. The CDR3 length is 15 residues. The CDR3 loop reads CASSSPFRGTYEQYF. The CDR3 DNA sequence: TGTGCCAGCAGCTCCCCTTTTCGGGGAACCTACGAGCAGTACTTC.

This clonotype has just a few counts. The chain joins TRBV7-9 to TRBJ2-5; 7 bases match TRBD1. This CDR3 has 14 residues. V shed 2 bases and J 2 bases; nucleotides not matched to a gene: 2. Germline V gene sequence: CDR1 SEHNR, CDR2 FQNEAQ (reference sequence). CDR3 DNA: TGTGCCAGCAGCTTAATGGGACAGCAAGAGACCCAGTACTTC. Protein product: CASSLMGQQETQYF.

In this sample, this clonotype turned up many times. The chain joins TRBV11-3 to TRBJ2-1; D possibly corresponds to TRBD1 (5 bases). Germline V gives CDR1 SGHNT, CDR2 YENEEA. This CDR3 has 14 residues. Trimming left V 5 bases short and J 4 bases short, with 12 bases between. The CDR3 reads CASSPRQKYNEQFF. DNA of the CDR3: TGTGCCAGCAGCCCGAGACAGAAATACAATGAGCAGTTCTTC.